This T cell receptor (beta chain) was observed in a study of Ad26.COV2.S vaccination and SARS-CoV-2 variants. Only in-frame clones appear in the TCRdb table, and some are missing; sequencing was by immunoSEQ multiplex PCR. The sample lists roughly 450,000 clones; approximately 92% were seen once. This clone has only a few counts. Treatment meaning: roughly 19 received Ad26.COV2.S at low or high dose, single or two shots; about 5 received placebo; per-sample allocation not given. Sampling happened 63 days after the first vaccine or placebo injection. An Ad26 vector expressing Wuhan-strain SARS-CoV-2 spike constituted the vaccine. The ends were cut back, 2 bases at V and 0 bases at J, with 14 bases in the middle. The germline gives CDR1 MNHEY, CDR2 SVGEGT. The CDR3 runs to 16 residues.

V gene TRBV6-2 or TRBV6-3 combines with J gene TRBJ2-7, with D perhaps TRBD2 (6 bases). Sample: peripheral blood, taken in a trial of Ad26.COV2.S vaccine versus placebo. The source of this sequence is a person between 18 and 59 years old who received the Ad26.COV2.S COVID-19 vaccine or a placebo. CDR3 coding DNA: TGTGCCAGCAGTTACCGGCGGGGTCCCAGCTCCTACGAGCAGTACTTC. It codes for CASSYRRGPSSYEQYF.